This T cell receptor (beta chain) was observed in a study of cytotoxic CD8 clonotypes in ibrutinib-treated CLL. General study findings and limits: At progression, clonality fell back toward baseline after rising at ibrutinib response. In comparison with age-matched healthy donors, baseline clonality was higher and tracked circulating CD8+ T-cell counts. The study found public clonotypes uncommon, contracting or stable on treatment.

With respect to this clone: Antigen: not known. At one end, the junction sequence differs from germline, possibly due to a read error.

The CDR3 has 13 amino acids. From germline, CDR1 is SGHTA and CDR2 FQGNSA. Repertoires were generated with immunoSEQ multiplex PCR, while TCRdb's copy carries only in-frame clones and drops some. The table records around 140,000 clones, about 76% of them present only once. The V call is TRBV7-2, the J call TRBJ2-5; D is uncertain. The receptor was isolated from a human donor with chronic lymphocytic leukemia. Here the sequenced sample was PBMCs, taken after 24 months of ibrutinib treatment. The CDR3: CASSFGVQEAQYF. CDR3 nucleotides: TGTGCCAGCAGCTTCGGAGTCCAAGAGGCCCAGTACTTC.